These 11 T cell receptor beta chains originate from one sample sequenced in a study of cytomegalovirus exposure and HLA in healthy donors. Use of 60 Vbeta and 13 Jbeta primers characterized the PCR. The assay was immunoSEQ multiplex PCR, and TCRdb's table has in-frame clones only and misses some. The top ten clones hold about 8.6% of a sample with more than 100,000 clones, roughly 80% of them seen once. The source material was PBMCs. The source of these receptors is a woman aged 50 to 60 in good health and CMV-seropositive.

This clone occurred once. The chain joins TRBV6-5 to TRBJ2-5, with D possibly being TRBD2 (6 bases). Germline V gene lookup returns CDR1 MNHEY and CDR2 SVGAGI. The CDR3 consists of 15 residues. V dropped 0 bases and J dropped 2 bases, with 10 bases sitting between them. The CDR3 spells CASSYSGGRQETQYF. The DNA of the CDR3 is TGTGCCAGCAGTTACTCCGGGGGTAGGCAAGAGACCCAGTACTTC.

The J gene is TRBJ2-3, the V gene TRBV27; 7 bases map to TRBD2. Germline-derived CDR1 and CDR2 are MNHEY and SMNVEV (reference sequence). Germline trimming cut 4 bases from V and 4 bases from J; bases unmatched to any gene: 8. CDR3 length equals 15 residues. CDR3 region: CASSWFRGVADTQYF. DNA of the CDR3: TGTGCCAGCAGTTGGTTCCGGGGGGTGGCAGATACGCAGTATTTT.

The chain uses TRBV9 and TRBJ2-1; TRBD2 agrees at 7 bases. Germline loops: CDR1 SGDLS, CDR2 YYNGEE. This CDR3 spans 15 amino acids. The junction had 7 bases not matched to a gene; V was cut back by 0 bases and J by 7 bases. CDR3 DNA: TGTGCCAGCAGCGTAGAGGCGGGGGTTTGGAATGAGCAGTTCTTC. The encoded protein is CASSVEAGVWNEQFF.

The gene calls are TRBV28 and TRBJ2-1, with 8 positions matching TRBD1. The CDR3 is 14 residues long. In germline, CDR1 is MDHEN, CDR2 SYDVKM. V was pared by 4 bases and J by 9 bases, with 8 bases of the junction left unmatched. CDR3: CASSYPGGSGEQFF. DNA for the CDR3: TGTGCCAGCAGTTACCCAGGGGGCTCCGGTGAGCAGTTCTTC.

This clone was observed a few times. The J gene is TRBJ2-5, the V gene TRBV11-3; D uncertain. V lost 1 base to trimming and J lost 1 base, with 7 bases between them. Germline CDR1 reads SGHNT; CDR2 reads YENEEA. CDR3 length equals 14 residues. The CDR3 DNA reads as TGTGCCAGCAGCTTAGGTCACACCCAAGAGACCCAGTACTTC. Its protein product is CASSLGHTQETQYF.

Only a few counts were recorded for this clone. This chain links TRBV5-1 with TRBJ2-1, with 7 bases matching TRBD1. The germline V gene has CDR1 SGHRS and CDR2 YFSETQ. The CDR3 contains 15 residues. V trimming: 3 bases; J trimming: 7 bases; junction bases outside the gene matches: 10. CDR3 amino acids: CASSSFPGTENEQFF. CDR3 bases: TGCGCCAGCAGCTCCTTTCCCGGGACAGAGAATGAGCAGTTCTTC. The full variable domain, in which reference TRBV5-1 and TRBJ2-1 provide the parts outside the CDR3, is KAGVTQTPRYLIKTRGQQVTLSCSPISGHRSVSWYQQTPGQGLQFLFEYFSETQRNKGNFPGRFSGRQFSNSRSEMNVSTLELGDSALYLCASSSFPGTENEQFFGPGTRLTVL.

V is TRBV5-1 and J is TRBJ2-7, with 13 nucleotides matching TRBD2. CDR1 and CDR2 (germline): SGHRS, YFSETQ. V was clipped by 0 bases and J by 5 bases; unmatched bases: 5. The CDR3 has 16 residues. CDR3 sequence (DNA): TGCGCCAGCAGCTTGGGACTAGCGGGAGGTATGAACGAGCAGTACTTC. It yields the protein CASSLGLAGGMNEQYF.

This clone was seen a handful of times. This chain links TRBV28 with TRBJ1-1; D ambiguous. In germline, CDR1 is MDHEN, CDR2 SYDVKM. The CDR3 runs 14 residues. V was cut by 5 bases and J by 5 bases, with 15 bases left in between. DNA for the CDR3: TGTGCCAGCAGTCTCCTTCCAGTCTCAACTGAAGCTTTCTTT. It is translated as CASSLLPVSTEAFF. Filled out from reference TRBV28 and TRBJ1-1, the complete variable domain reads DVKVTQSSRYLVKRTGEKVFLECVQDMDHENMFWYRQDPGLGLRLIYFSYDVKMKEKGDIPEGYSVSREKKERFSLILESASTNQTSMYLCASSLLPVSTEAFFGQGTRLTVV.

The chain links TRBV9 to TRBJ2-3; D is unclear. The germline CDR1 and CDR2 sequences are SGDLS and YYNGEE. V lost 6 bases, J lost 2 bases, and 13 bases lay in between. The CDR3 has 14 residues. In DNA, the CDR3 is TGTGCCAGCACCCCCGGAGCTACCACAGATACGCAGTATTTT. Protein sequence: CASTPGATTDTQYF.

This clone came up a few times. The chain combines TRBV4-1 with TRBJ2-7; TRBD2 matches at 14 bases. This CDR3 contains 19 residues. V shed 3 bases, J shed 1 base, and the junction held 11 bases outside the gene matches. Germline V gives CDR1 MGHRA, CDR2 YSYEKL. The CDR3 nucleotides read TGCGCCAGCAGCCATTTTCCGGGACTAGCGGGAGCGAGATCCTACGAGCAGTACTTC. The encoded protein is CASSHFPGLAGARSYEQYF.

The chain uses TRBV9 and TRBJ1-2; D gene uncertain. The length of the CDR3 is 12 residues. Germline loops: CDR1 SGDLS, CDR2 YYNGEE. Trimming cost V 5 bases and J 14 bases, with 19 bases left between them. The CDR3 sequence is CASRSTLSGETF. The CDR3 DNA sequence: TGTGCCAGCAGGTCGACTCTAAGCGGGGAGACCTTC.